This is a list of T cell receptor beta chains from one sample in a study of cytomegalovirus exposure and HLA in healthy donors. Clones were sequenced by immunoSEQ multiplex PCR, and TCRdb holds only the in-frame ones, with some missing. The top ten hold around 4% of the sample, which has about 190,000 clones, approximately 81% seen once. Sequencing was done on a sample of PBMCs. The receptors stem from a man aged 50 to 59 in good health and CMV-seronegative. Both conserved end residues are part of each CDR3. The D gene is left open where the match is weak.

v_call,j_call,d_call,cdr3_aa,cdr3_nt
TRBV14,TRBJ1-4,NA,CASRSAGGNEKLFF,TGTGCCAGCAGGTCAGCGGGCGGGAATGAAAAACTGTTTTTT
TRBV5-6,TRBJ2-7,NA,CASSLETSTRNEQYF,TGTGCCAGCAGCTTGGAGACCTCCACCAGGAACGAGCAGTACTTC
TRBV7-2,TRBJ1-1,NA,CASSPWGEGEAFF,TGTGCCAGCAGCCCATGGGGGGAGGGGGAAGCTTTCTTT
TRBV7-9,TRBJ2-5,TRBD1,CASSLPGQGVQETQYF,TGTGCCAGCAGCTTACCGGGACAGGGGGTGCAAGAGACCCAGTACTTC
TRBV10-3,TRBJ2-3,NA,CAISVAAGQGSTDTQYF,TGTGCCATCAGTGTGGCAGCTGGGCAGGGAAGCACAGATACGCAGTATTTT
TRBV10-1,TRBJ2-1,NA,CANADGRGAQFF,TGCGCCAACGCGGATGGCCGCGGGGCGCAGTTCTTC
TRBV27,TRBJ2-7,NA,CASSATGGRGLPYEQYF,TGTGCCAGCAGTGCCACGGGGGGGAGGGGGCTCCCCTACGAGCAGTACTTC
TRBV9,TRBJ2-3,NA,CASSQRSLRTDTQYF,TGTGCCAGCAGCCAGAGGTCTCTCCGCACAGATACGCAGTATTTT
TRBV6-6,TRBJ1-2,NA,CASSFSPTGYGYTF,TGTGCCAGCAGTTTTTCGCCAACAGGATACGGCTACACCTTC
TRBV9,TRBJ2-7,NA,CASSSRDYAANEQYF,TGTGCCAGCAGCTCACGAGACTACGCGGCTAACGAGCAGTACTTC
TRBV5-4,TRBJ1-1,NA,CASSSPQGWNTEAFF,TGTGCCAGCAGTTCTCCACAGGGTTGGAACACTGAAGCTTTCTTT
TRBV7-2,TRBJ2-1,TRBD2,CASSLAAGGPYEQFF,TGTGCCAGCAGCTTAGCAGCGGGGGGGCCCTATGAGCAGTTCTTC
TRBV7-3,TRBJ1-4,NA,CASNHHKSSGEKLFF,TGTGCCAGCAACCACCACAAGAGCTCAGGTGAAAAACTGTTTTTT
TRBV6-1,TRBJ1-3,NA,CASSEGWGAGNTIYF,TGTGCCAGCAGTGAGGGTTGGGGCGCTGGAAACACCATATATTTT
TRBV2,TRBJ2-5,NA,CASSDYWGRETQYF,TGTGCCAGCAGTGACTACTGGGGGCGAGAGACCCAGTACTTC